Listed here are 9 T cell receptor beta chains from one sample, sequenced in a study of OX40 agonist ivuxolimab in advanced cancers. Clones were read by immunoSEQ multiplex PCR, and TCRdb kept only the in-frame ones, dropping some. The sample carries 45,000 to 75,000 clones, 82% recorded once. Specimen: CD4+ or CD8+ T cells sorted from blood, collected in a trial of the OX40 agonist ivuxolimab. Receptors were obtained from an adult with an advanced solid tumor such as melanoma, head and neck, liver or kidney cancer.

The chain has TRBV6-5 and TRBJ1-2; 7 bases map to TRBD1. This CDR3 contains 14 residues. The V gene end was trimmed by 7 bases and the J gene end by 3 bases; junction bases not matched to a gene: 8. Looked up from germline, CDR1 is MNHEY and CDR2 is SVGAGI. The CDR3 DNA reads as TGTGCCAGCAATAAACAGGGGTTGTACTATGGCTACACCTTC. Protein sequence: CASNKQGLYYGYTF.

The J gene is TRBJ1-2, the V gene TRBV6-1; no definite D call. The CDR3 spans 13 residues. Germline V gene sequence: CDR1 MNHNS, CDR2 SASEGT. V shed 6 bases and J shed 4 bases, with 12 bases lying between them. The CDR3 sequence: CASSDVNFYGYTF. CDR3 bases: TGTGCCAGCAGCGACGTCAATTTCTATGGCTACACCTTC.

V usage is TRBV6-6 and J usage is TRBJ2-4, with a weak D call TRBD2 (6 bases). CDR1 is MNHNY and CDR2 is SVGAGI in the germline V gene (reference sequence). V lost 7 bases to trimming and J lost 8 bases, with 12 bases between them. The CDR3 is made up of 12 amino acids. Written as DNA, the CDR3 is TGTGCCAGCACGGGGTGGGGGGACATTCAGTACTTC. The encoded protein is CASTGWGDIQYF.

J is TRBJ2-5 and V is TRBV6-1; tentatively, D is TRBD2 (6 bases). V was trimmed by 5 bases and J by 7 bases, leaving 11 bases between them. CDR3 length equals 12 residues. Germline lookup yields CDR1 MNHNS and CDR2 SASEGT. CDR3: CASSPPEGTQYF. CDR3 in DNA: TGTGCCAGCAGTCCGCCGGAGGGGACCCAGTACTTC.

Points on this clone: Other DNA sequences in the sample encode the same CDR3. V gene TRBV7-9 combines with J gene TRBJ1-6, with a possible D match to TRBD1 (6 bases). V was clipped by 2 bases and J by 10 bases, with 9 bases between them. Germline values: CDR1 SEHNR, CDR2 FQNEAQ (reference sequence). This CDR3 is 13 amino acids long. The CDR3 region has the DNA TGTGCCAGCAGCTTAAAGGGGGAGTCACCCCTCCACTTT. It codes for CASSLKGESPLHF.

The rearrangement uses TRBV11-2 and TRBJ2-1; D is possibly TRBD2 (5 bases). This CDR3 has 14 amino acids. V was cut by 0 bases and J by 6 bases, with 9 bases left in between. CDR1 SGHAT and CDR2 FQNNGV come from the germline V gene. The CDR3 DNA reads as TGTGCCAGCAGCTTAGATGGTCTAGCCAATGAGCAGTTCTTC. Its translation is CASSLDGLANEQFF.

This clone was seen a few times. The chain has TRBV6-1 and TRBJ1-2; TRBD1 might be the D (5 bases). The germline V gene encodes CDR1 MNHNS and CDR2 SASEGT. The CDR3 sequence is 15 residues long. Trimming removed 3 bases at V and 3 bases at J, with 14 bases between. CDR3 loop: CASSEGPVEDYGYTF. The CDR3 DNA reads TGTGCCAGCAGTGAGGGACCCGTCGAAGACTATGGCTACACCTTC.

The chain recombines TRBV11-3 with TRBJ1-1, with D unclear. This CDR3 is 14 amino acids long. Germline assignment: CDR1 SGHNT and CDR2 YENEEA. V lost 5 bases and J 0 bases, leaving 10 bases between the germline ends. The CDR3 protein is CASSPSTVNTEAFF. CDR3 DNA sequence: TGTGCCAGCAGCCCTTCGACGGTGAACACTGAAGCTTTCTTT.

The chain carries TRBV5-1 and TRBJ2-1; 13 bases fit TRBD2. Trimming took 4 bases from V and 9 from J; bases not matched to a gene: 7. The CDR3 has 15 amino acids. Germline lookup yields CDR1 SGHRS and CDR2 YFSETQ. The CDR3 spells CASSPGTSGTIEQFF. The CDR3 DNA reads as TGCGCCAGCAGCCCCGGGACTAGCGGGACGATTGAGCAGTTCTTC.